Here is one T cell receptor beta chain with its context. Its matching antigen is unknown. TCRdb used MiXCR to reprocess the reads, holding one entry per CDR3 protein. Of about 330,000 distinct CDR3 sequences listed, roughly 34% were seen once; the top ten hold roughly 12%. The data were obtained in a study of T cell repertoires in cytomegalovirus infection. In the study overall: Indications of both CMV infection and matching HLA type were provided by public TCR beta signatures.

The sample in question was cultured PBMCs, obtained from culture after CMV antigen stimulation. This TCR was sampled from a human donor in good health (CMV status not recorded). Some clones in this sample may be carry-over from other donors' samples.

The CDR3 nucleotides read TGTGCCAGCAGGGATACTAGGGGGAACAATGAGCAGTTCTTC. It encodes CASRDTRGNNEQFF. The genes are TRBV11-2 and TRBJ2-1; tentatively, D is TRBD1 (6 bases). The germline gives CDR1 SGHAT, CDR2 FQNNGV. The CDR3 has 14 residues. V was shortened by 6 bases and J by 5 bases, with 14 bases between the two germline ends.